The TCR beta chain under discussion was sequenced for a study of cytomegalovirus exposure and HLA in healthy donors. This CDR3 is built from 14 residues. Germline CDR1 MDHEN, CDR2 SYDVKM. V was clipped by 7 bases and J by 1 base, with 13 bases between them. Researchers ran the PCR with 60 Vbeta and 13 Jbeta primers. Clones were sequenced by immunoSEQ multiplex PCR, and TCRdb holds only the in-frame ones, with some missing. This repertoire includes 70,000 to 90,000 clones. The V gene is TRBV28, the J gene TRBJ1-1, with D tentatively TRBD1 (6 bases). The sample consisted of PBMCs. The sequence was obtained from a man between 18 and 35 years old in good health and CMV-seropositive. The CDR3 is CASILMGANTEAFF. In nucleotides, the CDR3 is TGTGCCAGCATCCTCATGGGGGCGAACACTGAAGCTTTCTTT. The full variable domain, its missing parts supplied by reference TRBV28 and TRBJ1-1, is DVKVTQSSRYLVKRTGEKVFLECVQDMDHENMFWYRQDPGLGLRLIYFSYDVKMKEKGDIPEGYSVSREKKERFSLILESASTNQTSMYLCASILMGANTEAFFGQGTRLTVV.